This record concerns one T cell receptor (beta chain) sequence. V shed 8 bases, J shed 10 bases, and the junction held 17 bases outside the gene matches. The CDR3 consists of 16 residues. Germline CDR1 reads LGHNA; CDR2 reads YNFKEQ. Here immunoSEQ multiplex PCR was the method, and the copy in TCRdb shows in-frame clones only, minus some. The sample consists of 90,000 to 100,000 clones, 89% of them appearing once. These data belong to a study of blood T cell repertoires in COVID-19. Sequenced material: peripheral blood. The chain carries TRBV4-2 and TRBJ2-1; TRBD2 aligns across 10 bases. The receptor's source is a man over 45 with COVID-19, enrolled during active disease. The CDR3 region has the DNA TGTGCCAGCCCCCACCCGCCTAGCGGGGGCATAGGGGAGCAGTTCTTC. It yields the protein CASPHPPSGGIGEQFF.